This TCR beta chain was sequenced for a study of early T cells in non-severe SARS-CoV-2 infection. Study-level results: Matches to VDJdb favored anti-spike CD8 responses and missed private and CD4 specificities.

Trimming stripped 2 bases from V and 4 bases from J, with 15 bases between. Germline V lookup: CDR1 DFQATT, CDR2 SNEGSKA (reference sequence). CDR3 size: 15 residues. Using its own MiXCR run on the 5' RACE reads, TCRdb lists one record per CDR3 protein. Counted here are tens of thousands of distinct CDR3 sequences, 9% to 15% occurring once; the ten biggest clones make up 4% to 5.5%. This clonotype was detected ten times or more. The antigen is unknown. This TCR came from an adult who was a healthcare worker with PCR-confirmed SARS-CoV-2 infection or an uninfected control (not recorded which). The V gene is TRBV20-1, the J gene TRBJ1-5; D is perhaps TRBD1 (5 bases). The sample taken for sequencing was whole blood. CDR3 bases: TGCAGTGCTAGATATACAGGAGCCCTAAATCAGCCCCAGCATTTT. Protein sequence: CSARYTGALNQPQHF.